This T cell receptor beta chain is drawn from a study of a mutant IDH1 vaccine in newly diagnosed glioma. About the study: Patients received vaccination from 4-6 weeks after radiotherapy alone, or with temozolomide cycles. Prior therapy was radiotherapy, temozolomide, or both; most received both.

Documented time point: week 47, end of study. The vaccine gave 300 ug of a 20-mer mutant IDH1 peptide subcutaneously per dose. Patients were given eight vaccinations, scheduled in weeks 1, 3, 5, 7, 11, 15, 19 and 23. The astrocytomas were IDH1-mutant, ATRX-negative, and WHO grade 3 or 4. Libraries were prepared by immunoSEQ multiplex PCR; TCRdb keeps only in-frame clonotypes and omits some of them. The sample contains about 46,000 clones, around 85% of which appear only once. Comments on this clone: Its cognate antigen is unknown.

The CDR3 runs to 14 residues. After removal of 3 bases from V and 6 bases from J, the junction contained 4 bases not matched to a gene. In germline, CDR1 is MNHNS, CDR2 SASEGT. The clonotype originates from a woman aged 25-40 years with glioma. Some clones in this sample may be carry-over from other donors' samples. Specimen: PBMCs, collected from a glioma patient whose treatment included an IDH1 peptide vaccine. V is TRBV6-1 and J is TRBJ1-5; TRBD1 matches 8 bases. The CDR3 sequence is CASSEAGGSQPQHF. The CDR3, as DNA: TGTGCCAGCAGTGAGGCAGGGGGCAGTCAGCCCCAGCATTTT.